This passage covers 26 T cell receptor beta chains from one sample sequenced in a study of patients and donors after allogeneic stem cell transplantation. TCRdb reanalysed the RT-PCR reads using MiXCR and keeps one entry per CDR3 protein. The top ten clones hold around 6% of a sample with some 880,000 distinct CDR3 sequences, about 20% of them seen once. Sample: blood, either unsorted or a sorted T cell fraction (not recorded which). The receptors were sampled from a human donor who was either an allogeneic HSCT recipient or a stem cell or donor lymphocyte infusion donor (not recorded which). It is not recorded whose cells these are; they may come from a transplant donor.

In its sample, this clonotype was seen a few times. The chain has TRBV10-3 and TRBJ2-5, with 8 bases matching TRBD2. Per the germline V gene, CDR1 is ENHRY and CDR2 is SYGVKD. Trimming at V came to 0 bases and at J to 2 bases, leaving 11 bases not matched to a gene. The CDR3 is 18 amino acids. CDR3 coding DNA: TGTGCCATCAGTGAGTCGATTCCCAGACTAGCGTATCAAGAGACCCAGTACTTC. It yields the protein CAISESIPRLAYQETQYF.

CDR3 in amino acids: CASSVVASGTYNEQFF. The CDR3 DNA follows: TGTGCCAGCAGCGTAGTCGCTAGCGGGACCTACAATGAGCAGTTCTTC. The chain is built from TRBV9 and TRBJ2-1; 9 nucleotides align to TRBD2. The V gene's germline CDR1 is SGDLS and CDR2 YYNGEE. The CDR3 runs 16 residues. The trim removed 0 bases at V and 2 bases at J, leaving 3 bases unmatched.

The J gene is TRBJ2-2, the V gene TRBV4-1; TRBD1 matches at 9 bases. From germline, CDR1 is MGHRA and CDR2 YSYEKL. CDR3 size: 16 residues. The ends lost 3 bases at V and 7 bases at J; junction bases unmatched: 9. CDR3 region: CASSHLRQGDVGELFF. CDR3 nucleotides: TGCGCCAGCAGCCACCTCAGACAGGGGGATGTCGGGGAGCTGTTTTTT.

The table lists this clonotype with a few counts. The rearrangement joins TRBV4-2 to TRBJ1-3; D is unresolved. Deletions cut 4 bases from V and 3 bases from J, with 10 bases between. This CDR3 has 14 residues. The germline gives CDR1 LGHNA, CDR2 YNFKEQ. CDR3 sequence: CASSLPSDGNTIYF. DNA for the CDR3: TGTGCCAGCAGCCTTCCCTCTGATGGAAACACCATATATTTT.

This clonotype was seen a handful of times. The chain joins TRBV12-3 or TRBV12-4 to TRBJ2-4; 7 bases fit TRBD2. V lost 6 bases to trimming and J lost 10 bases; unmatched junction nucleotides: 6. The CDR3 has 12 amino acids. The CDR3 spells CASSMGGSIQYF. The DNA of the CDR3 is TGTGCCAGCAGCATGGGGGGGTCAATTCAGTACTTC.

CDR3 coding DNA: TGTGCCAGCAGCCCAGCGGGGACAGGGAGGTCACCCCTCCACTTT. It specifies CASSPAGTGRSPLHF. The genes are TRBV7-9 and TRBJ1-6; the match to TRBD1 covers 9 bases. J was trimmed by 10 bases and V by 5 bases; bases with no gene match: 9. This CDR3 is built from 15 residues. CDR1 and CDR2 from the germline V gene are SEHNR and FQNEAQ (reference sequence).

Here the CDR3 reads CASSPDWDEQFF. The CDR3 DNA reads as TGTGCCAGCAGCCCGGACTGGGATGAGCAGTTCTTC. The chain has TRBV2 and TRBJ2-1; tentative D call: TRBD2 (5 bases). Germline V gene lookup returns CDR1 SNHLY and CDR2 FYNNEI. The CDR3 has 12 residues. Trimming removed 6 bases from V and 8 bases from J, with 11 bases in between.

CDR3 amino acids: CATSGPTGTGELFF. The CDR3 DNA is TGTGCCACCTCAGGCCCCACGGGCACCGGGGAGCTGTTTTTT. The chain combines TRBV19 with TRBJ2-2; D is undetermined. The CDR3 spans 14 residues. Germline V lookup: CDR1 LNHDA, CDR2 SQIVND (reference sequence). Trimming took off 10 bases at V and 4 bases at J, with 16 bases between the two ends.

Here the CDR3 DNA reads TGCGCCAGCAGCTTGGGGGATTTAGCGGGAGCCGGGGAGCTGTTTTTT. Protein: CASSLGDLAGAGELFF. V gene TRBV5-1 combines with J gene TRBJ2-2, with TRBD2 matching 9 bases. V lost 0 bases to trimming and J lost 6 bases; unmatched junction nucleotides: 6. Germline V gene lookup returns CDR1 SGHRS and CDR2 YFSETQ. This CDR3 contains 16 residues.

The chain carries TRBV7-2 and TRBJ2-7; TRBD2 aligns across 10 bases. Germline V gives CDR1 SGHTA, CDR2 FQGNSA. Trimming cost V 5 bases and J 8 bases; bases outside gene matches: 6. This CDR3 is built from 13 residues. The CDR3 here is CASSLGLAMQQYF. The CDR3 DNA sequence: TGTGCCAGCAGCCTGGGACTAGCGATGCAGCAGTACTTC.

The V gene is TRBV27, the J gene TRBJ2-1, with D tentatively TRBD1 or TRBD2 (5 bases each). Germline V gene data show CDR1 as MNHEY and CDR2 as SMNVEV (reference sequence). The length of the CDR3 is 16 residues. V gave up 9 bases and J gave up 4 bases, with 22 bases separating them. The CDR3 here is CASSRDPVKLYNEQFF. CDR3 nucleotide sequence: TGTGCCAGTAGCCGGGACCCCGTTAAATTATACAATGAGCAGTTCTTC.

This clonotype was picked up many times. The chain combines TRBV18 with TRBJ2-7, with 10 bases matching TRBD1. CDR1 KGHSH and CDR2 LQKENI come from the germline V gene. J gave up 3 bases and V 8 bases, and 7 bases lay outside the gene matches. The CDR3 is 14 residues long. For the CDR3, the DNA is TGTGCCAGCAGCCCCGGACAGGGGGTCTACGAGCAGTACTTC. Protein: CASSPGQGVYEQYF.

This clonotype has only a few counts. The J gene is TRBJ1-5, the V gene TRBV12-3 or TRBV12-4; TRBD1 agrees at 9 bases. J gave up 6 bases and V 6 bases, and 6 bases lay outside the gene matches. The CDR3 runs to 14 residues. Here the CDR3 DNA reads TGTGCCAGCAGCCCCGGGACAGGGATTCAGCCCCAGCATTTT. It yields the protein CASSPGTGIQPQHF.

V gene TRBV4-3 combines with J gene TRBJ2-2; D perhaps matches TRBD1 (6 bases). The germline CDR1 and CDR2 sequences are LGHNA and YSLEER. The CDR3 spans 15 residues. V lost 0 bases and J lost 3, with 8 bases in between. In DNA, the CDR3 is TGCGCCAGCAGCCAAGAGGACAGATACACCGGGGAGCTGTTTTTT. Encoded protein: CASSQEDRYTGELFF.

This clonotype was detected only a few times. V usage is TRBV11-2 and J usage is TRBJ2-1, with unresolved D. The CDR3 runs 15 residues. The germline gives CDR1 SGHAT, CDR2 FQNNGV. Trimming removed 0 bases from V and 0 bases from J, with 6 bases in between. The CDR3 nucleotides are TGTGCCAGCAGCTTAGAGGTGGACTCCTACAATGAGCAGTTCTTC. This codes for CASSLEVDSYNEQFF.

This rearrangement joins TRBV15 to TRBJ1-5, with 8 bases aligning to TRBD1. Germline V gene lookup returns CDR1 LNHNV and CDR2 YYDKDF (reference sequence). V shed 2 bases, J shed 6 bases, and the junction held 9 bases outside the gene matches. CDR3 size: 16 residues. CDR3 protein: CATSRRQGPGSQPQHF. CDR3 sequence (DNA): TGTGCCACCAGCAGACGACAGGGGCCAGGGTCTCAGCCCCAGCATTTT.

The chain has TRBV12-3 or TRBV12-4 and TRBJ1-4, with D unresolved. Trimming cost V 3 bases and J 4 bases, with 12 bases left between them. The CDR3 runs 15 residues. The CDR3 region has the DNA TGTGCCAGCAGTTTTAAAAGGCCCCTTAATGAAAAACTGTTTTTT. This encodes CASSFKRPLNEKLFF.

The sample holds a few counts of this clonotype. J is TRBJ2-5 and V is TRBV9, with TRBD2 as a possible D gene (6 bases). The germline V gene encodes CDR1 SGDLS and CDR2 YYNGEE. This CDR3 is 14 amino acids long. The V gene lost 3 bases and the J gene lost 1 base, with 10 bases spanning the gap. The CDR3 here is CASSGGLGQETQYF. DNA of the CDR3: TGTGCCAGCAGCGGGGGACTGGGCCAAGAGACCCAGTACTTC.

The chain combines TRBV6-2 or TRBV6-3 with TRBJ1-1, with TRBD1 matching over 8 bases. The CDR3 covers 13 residues. In germline, CDR1 is MNHEY, CDR2 SVGEGT. J gave up 5 bases and V 6 bases, and 5 bases lay outside the gene matches. The CDR3 reads CASSETGATEAFF. Written as DNA, the CDR3 is TGTGCCAGCAGCGAGACAGGGGCGACTGAAGCTTTCTTT.

The V and J genes are TRBV7-6 and TRBJ1-5; the D is unclear. The germline gives CDR1 SGHVS, CDR2 FNYEAQ. The CDR3 spans 16 residues. Trimming pared 5 bases from V and 0 bases from J, leaving 14 bases between. The DNA for the CDR3 is TGTGCCAGCAGCCCTATTCCGGCGGGTAGCAATCAGCCCCAGCATTTT. This gives the protein CASSPIPAGSNQPQHF.

This clonotype was picked up a small number of times. The chain is built from TRBV29-1 and TRBJ2-1; D unresolved. CDR1 SQVTM and CDR2 ANQGSEA come from the germline V gene. The CDR3 runs to 12 residues. V lost 6 bases and J 7 bases, leaving 13 bases between the germline ends. CDR3 in amino acids: CSVLHQRNEQFF. In nucleotides, the CDR3 is TGCAGCGTACTTCACCAGAGGAATGAGCAGTTCTTC.

This clonotype was counted a few times. The chain carries TRBV24-1 and TRBJ1-4, with 9 bases matching TRBD1. The CDR3 contains 14 residues. J gave up 8 bases and V 3 bases, and 3 bases lay outside the gene matches. In germline, CDR1 is KGHDR, CDR2 SFDVKD. The chain's CDR3 is CATSDTGGEEKLFF. CDR3 coding DNA: TGTGCCACCAGTGATACAGGGGGCGAAGAAAAACTGTTTTTT.

This chain joins TRBV7-6 and TRBJ2-1; TRBD2 is a possible D gene (6 bases). This CDR3 region has 15 residues. In germline, CDR1 is SGHVS, CDR2 FNYEAQ. V lost 7 bases and J lost 1, with 14 bases in between. CDR3 sequence (DNA): TGTGCCAGCACCCCGCCGGGACTGTCCTACAATGAGCAGTTCTTC. The encoded protein is CASTPPGLSYNEQFF.

This sequence joins TRBV30 and TRBJ2-6; D is tentatively TRBD1 or TRBD2 (5 bases each). This CDR3 comprises 15 residues. V lost 1 base and J 4 bases, leaving 11 bases between the germline ends. Germline loops: CDR1 GTSNPN, CDR2 SVGIG (reference sequence). The CDR3 loop reads CAWSGEGSGANVLTF. The CDR3 nucleotides read TGTGCCTGGAGTGGAGAGGGGTCCGGGGCCAACGTCCTGACTTTC.

This clonotype came up a few times. This chain joins TRBV7-7 and TRBJ2-1; 12 bases agree with TRBD2. V trimming: 5 bases; J trimming: 2 bases; junction bases outside the gene matches: 4. The CDR3 is 16 residues long. Germline CDR1 reads SSHAT; CDR2 reads FNYEAQ (reference sequence). CDR3 region: CASSTGLAGTYNEQFF. The DNA for the CDR3 is TGTGCCAGCAGCACAGGACTAGCGGGAACCTACAATGAGCAGTTCTTC.

The table lists this clonotype with a few counts. This chain uses TRBV29-1 with TRBJ1-6; D gene uncertain. Germline V gives CDR1 SQVTM, CDR2 ANQGSEA. This CDR3 has 16 amino acids. V was shortened by 3 bases and J by 0 bases, with 12 bases between the two germline ends. The CDR3 DNA follows: TGCAGCGTTGAGTGGACGGGAAGCTCCTATAATTCACCCCTCCACTTT. Protein product: CSVEWTGSSYNSPLHF.